This TCR beta chain was obtained from a study of T-cell reconstitution after alpha-beta-depleted transplantation in children. The study, taken as a whole, reports: Fresh T-cell production supplied most of the T-cell counts and diversity seen one year after transplant. Reportedly, only several hundred clones from non-depleted graft cells drove alpha-beta T-cell counts at about two months. After transplant, high TCRbeta diversity at day 60 in some patients arose from surviving recipient T cells and thymic progenitors.

Preparation of the TCRbeta library involved a method that used unique molecular identifiers. TCRdb re-derived calls from the PCR reads in MiXCR, one entry per CDR3 protein. The repertoire holds a few hundred thousand distinct CDR3 sequences, with around 25% as singletons. The germline gives CDR1 MNHEY, CDR2 SVGEGT. Germline trimming cut 5 bases from V and 0 bases from J; bases unmatched to any gene: 9. The CDR3 contains 16 residues. Regarding this clonotype: As yet, its antigen is unknown.

The material sequenced was PBMCs, mostly from graft donor cells, taken 360 days after TCRalphabeta/CD19-depleted stem cell transplant. The TCR originated in a female patient aged 2-9 years who had a stem cell transplant for congenital amegakaryocytic thrombocytopenia, so the T cells may come from the graft donor. The chain recombines TRBV6-2 or TRBV6-3 with TRBJ2-5, with 7 nucleotides matching TRBD1. CDR3 loop: CASSLGDRAYQETQYF. CDR3 sequence (DNA): TGTGCCAGCAGTCTCGGGGACAGAGCGTACCAAGAGACCCAGTACTTC.